The rows below give T cell receptor beta chains drawn from one sample of a study of cytomegalovirus exposure and HLA in healthy donors. The method was immunoSEQ multiplex PCR; TCRdb's version includes in-frame clones alone and lacks a portion of them. The table shows 200,000 or so clones, with approximately 80% occurring only once. Sequenced sample: PBMCs. The receptors derive from a man between 25 and 39 years old in good health and CMV-seronegative. CDR3s include the opening cysteine and the closing phenylalanine or tryptophan. A D gene is named only where the DNA matches it firmly. Clone sizes are given selectively: once, few, many, or a class where the clone is expanded.

clone size,J gene,D gene,V gene,CDR3 DNA,CDR3 protein
NA,TRBJ2-3,TRBD2,TRBV7-3,TGTGCCAGCAGCCAACTAGCGGGGGGCACAGATACGCAGTATTTT,CASSQLAGGTDTQYF
once,TRBJ2-7,NA,TRBV21-1,TGTGCCAGCAGCAAAACAGGTCAGTCCGAGCAGTACTTC,CASSKTGQSEQYF
NA,TRBJ1-6,NA,TRBV6-6,TGTGCCAGCAGTTATCCGACAGATTCACCCCTCCACTTT,CASSYPTDSPLHF
once,TRBJ2-3,TRBD2,TRBV27,TGTGCCAGCAGCCGCGGGGGGACTAGCACAGATACGCAGTATTTT,CASSRGGTSTDTQYF
NA,TRBJ1-4,NA,TRBV9,TGTGCCAGCAGTCTGGGGCAGATGAGTGAAAAACTGTTTTTT,CASSLGQMSEKLFF
once,TRBJ2-3,NA,TRBV6-1,TGTGCCAGCAGTGATCGGAGGGGTAGGACAGATACGCAGTATTTT,CASSDRRGRTDTQYF
NA,TRBJ2-1,TRBD2,TRBV4-1,TGCGCCAGCAGCCAAGGTCTTGCTAGCGGGAGGCACAATGAGCAGTTCTTC,CASSQGLASGRHNEQFF
once,TRBJ1-4,TRBD1,TRBV5-4,TGTGCCAGCAGCTTCGGGACAGGGGAATCCGAAAAACTGTTTTTT,CASSFGTGESEKLFF
NA,TRBJ2-1,NA,TRBV4-3,TGCGCCAGCAGCCAAGATGGAAACAGGCTCAATGAGCAGTTCTTC,CASSQDGNRLNEQFF
NA,TRBJ2-2,NA,TRBV6-5,TGTGCCAGCAGTTACTCGCGGGGTGCCACCGGGGAGCTGTTTTTT,CASSYSRGATGELFF
NA,TRBJ1-3,NA,TRBV6-5,TGTGCCAGCAGTTACTCGAGCGGTACTGGAAACACCATATATTTT,CASSYSSGTGNTIYF
NA,TRBJ1-5,TRBD1,TRBV4-2,TGTGCCAGCAGTCAAGATCCGGCAGGGGGTGGCAATCAGCCCCAGCATTTT,CASSQDPAGGGNQPQHF
NA,TRBJ1-1,TRBD1,TRBV7-3,TGTGCCAGCAGCTCGGAGATACAGGGGAATGAGTACACTGAAGCTTTCTTT,CASSSEIQGNEYTEAFF
NA,TRBJ2-7,NA,TRBV11-2,TGTGCCAGCAGGGACAACGAGGACCTCAATCAGTACGAGCAGTACTTC,CASRDNEDLNQYEQYF
NA,TRBJ1-5,NA,TRBV6-1,TGTGCCAGCAGTGAAGATAGGGGCTGGTATAGCAATCAGCCCCAGCATTTT,CASSEDRGWYSNQPQHF
NA,TRBJ1-5,TRBD1,TRBV28,TGTGCCAGCAGTTCCCGGGACAGGGGCCTAGTGGGCAATCAGCCCCAGCATTTT,CASSSRDRGLVGNQPQHF
NA,TRBJ1-1,TRBD1,TRBV9,TGTGCCGACAGACTCAGGGACAGGGAAACTGAAGCTTTCTTT,CADRLRDRETEAFF
once,TRBJ1-5,TRBD1,TRBV6-4,TGTGCCAGCAGTGACGGGACAGCTCAGCCCCAGCATTTT,CASSDGTAQPQHF
NA,TRBJ2-5,NA,TRBV7-7,TGTGCTAGCAGCTTAGCTGGGGCGGGGGAGACCCAGTACTTC,CASSLAGAGETQYF
once,TRBJ2-1,TRBD1,TRBV10-3,TGTGCCATCAGTGATGGACAGGGAAGCCACAATGAGCAGTTCTTC,CAISDGQGSHNEQFF
few,TRBJ1-1,NA,TRBV9,TGTGCCAGCACCCGTACAAATATGAACACTGAAGCTTTCTTT,CASTRTNMNTEAFF
few,TRBJ1-2,NA,TRBV6-1,TGTGCCAGCAGTGAAGTCCCAGACACCAATACATTC,CASSEVPDTNTF
NA,TRBJ1-4,NA,TRBV7-2,TGTGCCAGCAGCTTCCGAGCCGGGAGCCTTAATGAAAAACTGTTTTTT,CASSFRAGSLNEKLFF
NA,TRBJ2-7,NA,TRBV27,TGTGCCAGCAGGGGCTTCAGGGCCGCCCCCTACGAGCAGTACTTC,CASRGFRAAPYEQYF
once,TRBJ1-4,NA,TRBV9,TGTGCCAGTTCTAGGGACATTAGTGAAAAACTGTTTTTT,CASSRDISEKLFF
NA,TRBJ2-3,NA,TRBV5-6,TGTGCCAGCAGCTTGGACCGGACGCAGTATTTT,CASSLDRTQYF
NA,TRBJ2-5,NA,TRBV7-2,TGTGCCAGCAGCTTAGAACTCTCGGGTTGGGAGACCCAGTACTTC,CASSLELSGWETQYF
NA,TRBJ1-1,TRBD1,TRBV28,TGTGCCAGCAGTTTGCCAGGGGGCCCCACTGAAGCTTTCTTT,CASSLPGGPTEAFF
NA,TRBJ2-7,TRBD1,TRBV27,TGTGCCAGCAGTAGGACAGGGCGCTACGAGCAGTACTTC,CASSRTGRYEQYF
NA,TRBJ1-1,TRBD1,TRBV6-5,TGTGCCAGCAGGCCTCCGGGACAGGGGGCCGCTGAAGCTTTCTTT,CASRPPGQGAAEAFF
NA,TRBJ2-7,NA,TRBV29-1,TGCAGCGTTGAAGACCCCCAGTACTACGAGCAGTACTTC,CSVEDPQYYEQYF
NA,TRBJ2-3,NA,TRBV10-3,TGTGCCATCAGTGACCCGCACGAGTTGACAGCTCTAACGACAGATACGCAGTATTTT,CAISDPHELTALTTDTQYF
few,TRBJ2-3,NA,TRBV5-6,TGTGCCAGCAGCCAGGTGTTGACAGACACAGATACGCAGTATTTT,CASSQVLTDTDTQYF
NA,TRBJ1-5,NA,TRBV5-6,TGTGCCAGCAGCTTGGCCGGGGGGGGTAGTGCCAATCAGCCCCAGCATTTT,CASSLAGGGSANQPQHF
NA,TRBJ2-7,NA,TRBV18,TGTGCCAGCTCTTTCGGACAGACACCTTCCACCTACGAGCAGTACTTC,CASSFGQTPSTYEQYF
NA,TRBJ2-7,NA,TRBV5-1,TGCGCCAGCAGCTTGGGTTTTGCGGGGGCAGTGACCTACGAGCAGTACTTC,CASSLGFAGAVTYEQYF
NA,TRBJ1-4,NA,TRBV6-5,TGTGCCAGCAGTTACTCATGGACAGATGAAAAACTGTTTTTT,CASSYSWTDEKLFF
NA,TRBJ1-5,NA,TRBV11-2,TGTGCCAGCAGCTTAGACCGGGGACTTAATCAGCCCCAGCATTTT,CASSLDRGLNQPQHF
NA,TRBJ1-3,TRBD1,TRBV6-1,TGTGCCAGCAGTCTAACAAGGACAGGCGGAAACACCATATATTTT,CASSLTRTGGNTIYF
few,TRBJ1-4,NA,TRBV7-2,TGTGCCAGCAGCTCAGGGTCCGGGTATGGAAAACTGTTTTTT,CASSSGSGYGKLFF
NA,TRBJ2-5,TRBD1,TRBV5-1,TGCGCCAGCAGCTTGGCCAGGGGGTCGGGTGAGACCCAGTACTTC,CASSLARGSGETQYF
NA,TRBJ2-7,TRBD1,TRBV6-5,TGTGCCACCCGACAGGGAGCTCGAAACGAGCAGTACTTC,CATRQGARNEQYF
NA,TRBJ2-3,TRBD1,TRBV4-3,TGCGCCAGCAGCCAAACAGGGGCAGATACGCAGTATTTT,CASSQTGADTQYF
NA,TRBJ2-7,NA,TRBV10-3,TGTGCCGTTGCGGCCTGGAGCTCCTACGAGCAGTACTTC,CAVAAWSSYEQYF
NA,TRBJ2-5,NA,TRBV5-1,TGCGCCAGCAGCTTGAGTCGGAGTCAAGAGACCCAGTACTTC,CASSLSRSQETQYF
NA,TRBJ2-7,TRBD1,TRBV7-9,TGTGCCAGCAGCCTTCCCCTGGGGACAGGGAAAGTCGAGCAGTACTTC,CASSLPLGTGKVEQYF
NA,TRBJ2-1,TRBD1,TRBV18,TGTGCCAGCTCACCCTCCCTAGGGACAGGGGGCTCGAATGAGCAGTTCTTC,CASSPSLGTGGSNEQFF
NA,TRBJ2-1,TRBD1,TRBV7-9,TGTGCCAGCAGCTTGGGCAGGGGGCGATTCAATGAGCAGTTCTTC,CASSLGRGRFNEQFF
NA,TRBJ1-6,NA,TRBV2,TGTGCCAGCAGTGAGGAGACCAGGGTCCCTATAGCCCTCCACTTT,CASSEETRVPIALHF
NA,TRBJ2-1,TRBD2,TRBV2,TGTGCCAGCACCAGCGGGGGGATTGCGGGTGCGACGGACAATGAGCAGTTCTTC,CASTSGGIAGATDNEQFF
NA,TRBJ1-4,NA,TRBV27,TGTGCCAGCAGTTTAGTCGGCGGAGTCGGCGGCGAAAAACTGTTTTTT,CASSLVGGVGGEKLFF